What follows are 20 T cell receptor beta chains derived from one specimen sequenced in a study of blood T cells in healthy people across ages. It was with a sample-barcoded 5' primer and a J-beta primer mix that a second PCR of roughly 7 to 12 cycles was run. TCRdb re-derived calls from the 5' RACE reads in MiXCR, one entry per CDR3 protein. The table shows some 1.6 million distinct CDR3 sequences, with about 31% occurring only once. Sequencing was carried out using blood. Receptor source: a woman aged 30 to 39 in good health.

This sequence joins TRBV11-2 and TRBJ2-1; D is undetermined. Germline V lookup: CDR1 SGHAT, CDR2 FQNNGV. Trimming stripped 4 bases from V and 10 bases from J, with 20 bases between. The CDR3 is made up of 15 amino acids. CDR3 protein: CASSSDSTNTNEQFF. CDR3 coding DNA: TGTGCCAGCAGCTCCGACTCTACTAATACCAACGAGCAGTTCTTC.

The chain employs TRBV7-2 and TRBJ1-6; tentative D call: TRBD1 (6 bases). CDR1 is SGHTA and CDR2 is FQGNSA in the germline V gene. The CDR3 extends over 13 amino acids. Trimming shortened V by 5 bases and J by 8 bases, and 10 bases separated the two germline ends. CDR3 nucleotides: TGTGCCAGCAGCGTTACAGGGCATTCACCCCTCCACTTT. It specifies CASSVTGHSPLHF.

This clonotype was seen a handful of times. The chain employs TRBV20-1 and TRBJ2-1, with D possibly being TRBD2 (7 bases). Trimming took 2 bases from V and 9 from J, leaving 17 bases between them. This CDR3 region has 14 residues. CDR1 and CDR2 from the germline V gene are DFQATT and SNEGSKA (reference sequence). In nucleotides, the CDR3 is TGCAGTGCTAGATCATTGGGGGGGGCCGGTGAGCAGTTCTTC. Translated: CSARSLGGAGEQFF.

The chain combines TRBV7-9 with TRBJ2-3; D uncertain. The V end was cut by 4 bases, the J end by 2 bases, with 10 bases between. The CDR3 runs 14 residues. In germline, CDR1 is SEHNR, CDR2 FQNEAQ (reference sequence). CDR3 loop: CASSYSSNTDTQYF. In DNA form, the CDR3 reads TGTGCCAGCAGCTATAGTAGTAACACAGATACGCAGTATTTT.

In its sample, this clonotype was seen a few times. The chain has TRBV7-6 and TRBJ2-5; 15 bases are a match to TRBD2. Germline CDR1 reads SGHVS; CDR2 reads FNYEAQ. The CDR3 contains 19 residues. The ends lost 0 bases at V and 0 bases at J; junction bases unmatched: 5. In DNA form, the CDR3 reads TGTGCCAGCAGCTTAGCGGGACTAGCGGGGGGTACCTACCAAGAGACCCAGTACTTC. Residues: CASSLAGLAGGTYQETQYF.

The V gene is TRBV15, the J gene TRBJ2-1, with no clear D. The germline CDR1 and CDR2 sequences are LNHNV and YYDKDF (reference sequence). Between the trimmed V and J ends, which lost 4 bases and 2 bases, there was a span of 9 bases. CDR3 length: 14 amino acids. The CDR3 region is CATSIQEPYNEQFF. The CDR3 DNA reads as TGTGCCACCAGCATCCAGGAGCCCTACAATGAGCAGTTCTTC.

This sequence joins TRBV7-2 and TRBJ1-1, with 7 bases that match TRBD1. This CDR3 is 16 amino acids long. Germline trimming cut 1 base from V and 1 base from J; bases unmatched to any gene: 6. CDR1 and CDR2 from the germline V gene are SGHTA and FQGNSA. The DNA for the CDR3 is TGTGCCAGCAGCTTAGTCGCAGGGGGTGAGAACACTGAAGCTTTCTTT. Its translation: CASSLVAGGENTEAFF.

This clonotype was seen more than once but under ten times. The chain carries TRBV27 and TRBJ1-2, with 7 positions matching TRBD1. CDR1 MNHEY and CDR2 SMNVEV come from the germline V gene (reference sequence). The CDR3 extends over 14 amino acids. J was trimmed by 8 bases and V by 3 bases; bases with no gene match: 9. The CDR3 sequence: CASSFGSQGVGYTF. The CDR3 DNA is TGTGCCAGCAGTTTTGGGTCGCAGGGGGTAGGCTACACCTTC.

V gene TRBV30 combines with J gene TRBJ2-3; no clear D. Trimming removed 3 bases at V and 1 base at J, with 5 bases between. Germline CDR1 reads GTSNPN; CDR2 reads SVGIG (reference sequence). The CDR3 is 12 amino acids. The CDR3 nucleotides read TGTGCCTGGAGACGGGGCACAGATACGCAGTATTTT. Translation: CAWRRGTDTQYF.

This clonotype was counted a few times. One end of the junction varies from germline; a read error may be responsible. The chain recombines TRBV5-1 with TRBJ2-1, with D perhaps TRBD2 (7 bases). Germline V gene lookup returns CDR1 SGHRS and CDR2 YFSETQ. The CDR3 contains 14 residues. CDR3 sequence: CASSLDGRDKEQFF. CDR3 sequence (DNA): TGCGCCAGCAGCTTGGATGGGAGGGACAAAGAGCAGTTCTTC.

V gene TRBV27 combines with J gene TRBJ2-1, with D unresolved. CDR1 MNHEY and CDR2 SMNVEV come from the germline V gene (reference sequence). This CDR3 region has 15 residues. Between the trimmed V and J ends, which lost 4 bases and 6 bases, there was a span of 16 bases. CDR3 DNA: TGTGCCAGCAGTTCTCGGGCTGGGTTCCCCAATGAGCAGTTCTTC. Residues: CASSSRAGFPNEQFF.

A note on this clonotype: A much larger clone sits a single nucleotide away, making a read error possible. The chain uses TRBV7-2 and TRBJ2-5, with D maybe TRBD1 (7 bases). Germline V gene lookup returns CDR1 SGHTA and CDR2 FQGNSA. The CDR3 spans 14 residues. CDR3: CARSFRGAWETQYF. The CDR3 DNA reads TGTGCCCGCAGCTTCAGGGGGGCCTGGGAGACCCAGTACTTC.

The genes are TRBV24-1 and TRBJ2-4; TRBD1 aligns across 9 bases. The J call is doubtful: the DNA matches TRBJ2-7 better. CDR1 and CDR2 (germline): KGHDR, SFDVKD. This CDR3 spans 16 amino acids. As DNA, the CDR3 is TGTGCCACCAGTGATCCTACCACAGGGGGCATCGACGAGCAGTACTTC. Protein: CATSDPTTGGIDEQYF.

This chain links TRBV5-6 with TRBJ2-1; 11 bases match TRBD2. The J segment lost 2 bases and the V segment lost 7 bases, leaving 5 bases of the junction unmatched. The germline V gene has CDR1 SGHDT and CDR2 YYEEEE. The CDR3 length is 15 residues. The CDR3 sequence: CASYMTSGAYNEQFF. The CDR3 DNA follows: TGTGCCAGCTATATGACTAGCGGGGCCTACAATGAGCAGTTCTTC.

This clonotype was counted between two and nine times. V and J are TRBV6-1 and TRBJ2-1; TRBD1 matches at 7 bases. J gave up 2 bases and V 6 bases, and 10 bases lay outside the gene matches. CDR1 and CDR2 (germline): MNHNS, SASEGT. The CDR3 is 16 amino acids. The CDR3 DNA is TGTGCCAGCAGCGAAACGGCGCAGGGGGCCTACAATGAGCAGTTCTTC. This sequence encodes CASSETAQGAYNEQFF.

The chain uses TRBV7-3 and TRBJ2-3; D tentatively reads TRBD1 or TRBD2 (6 bases each). The CDR3 runs 15 residues. V was trimmed by 4 bases and J by 2 bases, leaving 13 bases between them. In germline, CDR1 is SGHTA, CDR2 FQGTGA. This CDR3 reads CASSSTRGATDTQYF. Here the CDR3 DNA reads TGTGCCAGCAGCTCCACGAGGGGGGCCACAGATACGCAGTATTTT.

The table lists this clonotype with a few counts. V and J are TRBV6-2 or TRBV6-3 and TRBJ2-1, with TRBD2 matching 9 bases. J gave up 7 bases and V 0 bases, and 4 bases lay outside the gene matches. Germline V lookup: CDR1 MNHEY, CDR2 SVGEGT. This CDR3 spans 15 amino acids. The CDR3 protein is CASSYSGGGANEQFF. In nucleotides, the CDR3 is TGTGCCAGCAGTTACTCGGGCGGGGGGGCGAATGAGCAGTTCTTC.

This clonotype was observed a few times. The J gene is TRBJ2-3, the V gene TRBV27; weak D call: TRBD2 (6 bases). CDR1 and CDR2 from the germline V gene are MNHEY and SMNVEV (reference sequence). The CDR3 contains 15 residues. V dropped 2 bases and J dropped 4 bases, with 13 bases sitting between them. CDR3 sequence: CASSLTGGISDTQYF. CDR3 DNA sequence: TGTGCCAGCAGTTTAACGGGCGGGATATCAGATACGCAGTATTTT.

This clonotype was counted a single time. The rearrangement uses TRBV30 and TRBJ2-7, with D perhaps matching TRBD2 (5 bases). The V and J ends lost 1 base and 2 bases respectively, with 9 bases between them. The CDR3 has 13 amino acids. CDR1 is GTSNPN and CDR2 is SVGIG in the germline V gene (reference sequence). The CDR3 here is CAWSGPSPYEQYF. Written as DNA, the CDR3 is TGTGCCTGGAGTGGCCCTAGCCCCTACGAGCAGTACTTC.

The chain is built from TRBV15 and TRBJ2-1; D is perhaps TRBD2 (7 bases). Judging by the DNA end, TRBJ2-7 fits better; the J call may be wrong. This CDR3 spans 17 amino acids. Germline V gene data show CDR1 as LNHNV and CDR2 as YYDKDF (reference sequence). CDR3 in amino acids: CATSRDRGAQYYNEQYF. The CDR3 DNA sequence: TGTGCCACCAGCAGAGATCGGGGGGCACAGTACTACAATGAGCAGTACTTC.